Listed below are T cell receptor beta chains from one sample, sequenced in a study of blood T cell repertoires in COVID-19. Assay: immunoSEQ multiplex PCR; the TCRdb copy retains only in-frame clones and omits some. The profile covers 240,000 or so clones, with about four fifths appearing a single time and approximately 3.2% taken by the ten largest. Sequenced material: peripheral blood. Source of these receptors: a woman aged 18-30 years with acute or convalescent COVID-19. Each CDR3 is given with its conserved first and last residue.

j_gene: TRBJ2-5; v_gene: TRBV18; CDR3aa: CASSGQGQETQYF
j_gene: TRBJ1-5; v_gene: TRBV30; CDR3aa: CAWSHMGPPQPQHF
j_gene: TRBJ2-3; v_gene: TRBV6-5; CDR3aa: CASGPSGGADTQYF
j_gene: TRBJ2-3; v_gene: TRBV14; CDR3aa: CASSQGGGLVARLLDTQYF
j_gene: TRBJ1-1; v_gene: TRBV4-1; CDR3aa: CASSQDRSERWDTEAFF
j_gene: TRBJ2-1; v_gene: TRBV6-6; CDR3aa: CASGSGRGEQFF
j_gene: TRBJ1-1; v_gene: TRBV5-1; CDR3aa: CASSLAGQGTEAFF
j_gene: TRBJ2-5; v_gene: TRBV28; CDR3aa: CASSLPGLAATTKETQYF
j_gene: TRBJ1-1; v_gene: TRBV19; CDR3aa: CASSIGTGGTEAFF
j_gene: TRBJ2-3; v_gene: TRBV7-2; CDR3aa: CASSLELRLNPDTQYF
j_gene: TRBJ2-5; v_gene: TRBV9; CDR3aa: CASSTVTSGQETQYF